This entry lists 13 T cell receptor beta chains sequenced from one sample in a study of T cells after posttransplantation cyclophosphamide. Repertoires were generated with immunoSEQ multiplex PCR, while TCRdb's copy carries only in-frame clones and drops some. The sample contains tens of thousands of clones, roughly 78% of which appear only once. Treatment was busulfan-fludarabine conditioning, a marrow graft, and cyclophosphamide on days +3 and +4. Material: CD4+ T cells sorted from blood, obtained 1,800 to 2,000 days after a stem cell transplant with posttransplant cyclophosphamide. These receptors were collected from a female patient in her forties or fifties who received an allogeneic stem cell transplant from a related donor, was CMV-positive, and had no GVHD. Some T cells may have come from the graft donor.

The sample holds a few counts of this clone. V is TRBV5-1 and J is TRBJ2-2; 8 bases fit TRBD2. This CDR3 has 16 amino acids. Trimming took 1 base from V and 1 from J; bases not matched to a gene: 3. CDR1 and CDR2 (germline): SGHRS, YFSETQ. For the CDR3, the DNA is TGCGCCAGCAGCTTGAACAGCGGGGGGAACACCGGGGAGCTGTTTTTT. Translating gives CASSLNSGGNTGELFF.

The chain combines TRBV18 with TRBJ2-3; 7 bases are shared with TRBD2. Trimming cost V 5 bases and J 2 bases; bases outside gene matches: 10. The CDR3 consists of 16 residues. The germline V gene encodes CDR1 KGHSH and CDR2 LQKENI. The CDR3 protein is CASSAALADTTDTQYF. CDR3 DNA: TGTGCCAGCTCAGCAGCTCTAGCGGACACCACAGATACGCAGTATTTT.

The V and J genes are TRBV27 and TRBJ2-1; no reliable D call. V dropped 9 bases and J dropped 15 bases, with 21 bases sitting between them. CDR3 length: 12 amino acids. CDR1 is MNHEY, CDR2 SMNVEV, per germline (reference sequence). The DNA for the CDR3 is TGTGCCAGTTCTCGGGTGCCAGATCAATGGTTCTTC. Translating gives CASSRVPDQWFF.

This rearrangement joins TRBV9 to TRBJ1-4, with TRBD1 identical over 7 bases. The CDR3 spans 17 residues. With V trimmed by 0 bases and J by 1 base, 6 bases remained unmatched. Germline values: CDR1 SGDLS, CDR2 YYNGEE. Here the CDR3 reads CASSVGRGHGTNEKLFF. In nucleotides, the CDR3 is TGTGCCAGCAGCGTAGGAAGGGGGCACGGAACTAATGAAAAACTGTTTTTT.

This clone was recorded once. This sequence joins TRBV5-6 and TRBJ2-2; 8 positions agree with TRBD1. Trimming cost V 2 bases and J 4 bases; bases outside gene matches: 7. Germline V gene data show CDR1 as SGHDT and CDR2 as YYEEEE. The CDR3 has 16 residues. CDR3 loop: CASSLAGGRGTGELFF. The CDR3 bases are TGTGCCAGCAGCTTAGCAGGGGGCAGGGGCACCGGGGAGCTGTTTTTT.

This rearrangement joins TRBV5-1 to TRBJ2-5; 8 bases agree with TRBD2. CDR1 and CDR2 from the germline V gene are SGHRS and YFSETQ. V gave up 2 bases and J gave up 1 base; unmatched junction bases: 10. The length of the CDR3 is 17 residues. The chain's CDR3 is CASSFQDKRGPQETQYF. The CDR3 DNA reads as TGCGCCAGCAGCTTTCAGGACAAGCGGGGGCCCCAAGAGACCCAGTACTTC.

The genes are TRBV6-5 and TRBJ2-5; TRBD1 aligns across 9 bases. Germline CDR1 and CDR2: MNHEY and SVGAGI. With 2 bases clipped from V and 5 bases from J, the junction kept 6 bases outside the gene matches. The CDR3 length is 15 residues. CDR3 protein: CASSYAQGAGETQYF. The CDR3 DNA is TGTGCCAGCAGTTACGCACAGGGGGCTGGGGAGACCCAGTACTTC.

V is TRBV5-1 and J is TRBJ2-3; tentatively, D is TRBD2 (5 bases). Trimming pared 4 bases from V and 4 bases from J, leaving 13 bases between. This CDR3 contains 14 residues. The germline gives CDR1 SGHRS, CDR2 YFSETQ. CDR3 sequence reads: CASSERVQADTQYF. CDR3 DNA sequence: TGCGCCAGCAGCGAGAGGGTGCAGGCAGATACGCAGTATTTT.

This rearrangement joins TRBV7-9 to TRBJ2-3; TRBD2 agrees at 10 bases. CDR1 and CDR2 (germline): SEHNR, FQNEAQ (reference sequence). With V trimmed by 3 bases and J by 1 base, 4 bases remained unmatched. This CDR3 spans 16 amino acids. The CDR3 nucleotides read TGTGCCAGCAGCTTGGGAGGACTAGCGGGCACAGATACGCAGTATTTT. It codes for CASSLGGLAGTDTQYF. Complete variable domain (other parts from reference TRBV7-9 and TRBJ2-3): DTGVSQNPRHKITKRGQNVTFRCDPISEHNRLYWYRQTLGQGPEFLTYFQNEAQLEKSRLLSDRFSAERPKGSFSTLEIQRTEQGDSAMYLCASSLGGLAGTDTQYFGPGTRLTVL.

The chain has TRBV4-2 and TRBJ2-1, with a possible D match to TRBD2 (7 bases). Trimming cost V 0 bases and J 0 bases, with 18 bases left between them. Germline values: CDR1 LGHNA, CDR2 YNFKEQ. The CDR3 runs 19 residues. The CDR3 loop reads CASSQDLGGGRFSYNEQFF. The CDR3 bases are TGTGCCAGCAGCCAAGATCTAGGCGGGGGCCGTTTCTCCTACAATGAGCAGTTCTTC.

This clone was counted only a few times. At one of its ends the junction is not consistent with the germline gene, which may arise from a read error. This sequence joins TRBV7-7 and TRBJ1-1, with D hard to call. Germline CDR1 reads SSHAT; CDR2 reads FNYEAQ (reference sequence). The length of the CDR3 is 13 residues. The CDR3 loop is CASSLVRNTEAFF. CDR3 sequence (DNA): TGTGCTAGCAGCTTAGTCAGGAACACTGAAGCTTTCTTT.

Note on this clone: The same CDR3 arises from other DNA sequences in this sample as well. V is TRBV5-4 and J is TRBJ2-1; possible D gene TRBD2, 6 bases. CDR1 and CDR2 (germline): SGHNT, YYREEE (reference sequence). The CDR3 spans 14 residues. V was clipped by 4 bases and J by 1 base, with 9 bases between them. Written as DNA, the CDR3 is TGTGCCAGCAGCCGACGGGGGTCCTACAATGAGCAGTTCTTC. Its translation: CASSRRGSYNEQFF.

The CDR3 spells CASTTGQGGYEQYF. The DNA for the CDR3 is TGTGCCAGCACCACGGGACAGGGGGGCTACGAGCAGTACTTC. This rearrangement joins TRBV6-1 to TRBJ2-7, with 11 positions matching TRBD1. The V and J ends lost 7 bases and 3 bases, in that order; junction bases with no gene match: 5. In germline, CDR1 is MNHNS, CDR2 SASEGT. The CDR3 contains 14 residues.